The rows below give T cell receptor beta chains drawn from one sample of a study of blood T cell dynamics during melanoma immunotherapy. The assay was immunoSEQ multiplex PCR, and TCRdb's table has in-frame clones only and misses some. The table has 4,300 or so clones, over 70% seen once. This material consisted of blood, taken from a patient treated with checkpoint blockade. The receptor set was obtained from a human donor with melanoma. Both conserved end residues are part of each CDR3. A D gene is named only where the DNA matches it firmly. Not all rows give a size; the values are once, few, many and, for expanded clones, a class.

D gene	V gene	CDR3 length	J gene	clone size	CDR3 protein	CDR3 DNA
NA	TRBV7-9	14	TRBJ1-2	NA	CASTPIRIYYGYTF	TGTGCCAGCACCCCGATTAGGATCTACTATGGCTACACCTTC
NA	TRBV25-1	12	TRBJ2-2	NA	CASTQGSGELFF	TGTGCCAGCACCCAGGGGTCCGGGGAGCTGTTTTTT
NA	TRBV6-6	12	TRBJ2-7	NA	CASSLSSYEQYF	TGTGCCAGCAGCTTAAGCTCCTACGAGCAGTACTTC
NA	TRBV2	15	TRBJ2-2	NA	CASSEGRGSTGELFF	TGTGCCAGCAGTGAAGGGAGGGGTAGCACCGGGGAGCTGTTTTTT
TRBD1	TRBV4-1	15	TRBJ2-4	NA	CASSQGQGSKNIQYF	TGCGCCAGCAGCCAGGGACAGGGTTCAAAAAACATTCAGTACTTC
TRBD1	TRBV5-8	17	TRBJ1-5	NA	CASSSADRVGSNQPQHF	TGTGCCAGCAGCAGCGCGGACAGGGTGGGAAGCAATCAGCCCCAGCATTTT
TRBD2	TRBV7-2	15	TRBJ2-5	NA	CASSLWLADQETQYF	TGTGCCAGCAGCTTATGGCTAGCGGACCAAGAGACCCAGTACTTC
TRBD1	TRBV15	16	TRBJ2-7	NA	CATSRDRGTGSYEQYF	TGTGCCACCAGCAGAGATAGGGGGACAGGATCCTACGAGCAGTACTTC
NA	TRBV20-1	11	TRBJ1-2	NA	CSARKGYGYTF	TGCAGTGCCAGAAAGGGATATGGCTACACCTTC
TRBD1	TRBV7-8	17	TRBJ1-1	NA	CASSQDWGQGTDTEAFF	TGCGCCAGCAGCCAAGATTGGGGACAGGGGACGGACACTGAAGCTTTCTTT
NA	TRBV4-3	15	TRBJ2-7	NA	CASSQDPGFSYEQYF	TGCGCCAGCAGCCAAGATCCCGGCTTCTCCTACGAGCAGTACTTC
NA	TRBV13	15	TRBJ2-2	NA	CASSSKGRNTGELFF	TGTGCCAGCAGCTCCAAGGGGCGGAACACCGGGGAGCTGTTTTTT
NA	TRBV27	14	TRBJ1-6	few	CASSPRRSNSPLHF	TGTGCCAGCAGTCCGCGGAGGTCAAATTCACCCCTCCACTTT
TRBD2	TRBV7-6	16	TRBJ2-3	once	CASSKVAGGRTDTQYF	TGTGCCAGCAGCAAGGTGGCGGGGGGCAGAACAGATACGCAGTATTTT
NA	TRBV9	14	TRBJ1-1	few	CASSVEDSYTEAFF	TGTGCCAGCAGCGTAGAGGACAGTTACACTGAAGCTTTCTTT
TRBD1	TRBV19	14	TRBJ1-4	NA	CASSTDRGREKLFF	TGTGCCAGTAGTACCGACAGGGGGAGGGAAAAACTGTTTTTT
NA	TRBV18	15	TRBJ1-5	NA	CASSPWDQGPSAQHF	TGTGCCAGCTCACCATGGGACCAGGGCCCCTCAGCCCAGCATTTT
NA	TRBV2	14	TRBJ1-5	NA	CASSGIYSNQPQHF	TGTGCCAGCAGTGGGATTTATAGCAATCAGCCCCAGCATTTT
NA	TRBV28	14	TRBJ2-5	NA	CASSSTGRTETQYF	TGTGCCAGCAGTTCGACAGGGAGGACCGAGACCCAGTACTTC
TRBD1	TRBV9	16	TRBJ1-1	large	CASSTTGDWSDTEAFF	TGTGCCAGCAGCACCACAGGGGACTGGTCTGATACTGAAGCTTTCTTT
TRBD1	TRBV7-9	14	TRBJ2-1	NA	CASSLGTGGNEQFF	TGTGCCAGCAGCTTAGGGACAGGGGGCAATGAGCAGTTCTTC
NA	TRBV6-5	12	TRBJ1-5	NA	CASSSGEQPQHF	TGTGCCAGCAGTTCAGGGGAACAGCCCCAGCATTTT
TRBD1	TRBV2	14	TRBJ1-6	NA	CASRQGADNSPLHF	TGTGCCAGCAGACAGGGGGCCGATAATTCACCCCTCCACTTT
NA	TRBV7-2	16	TRBJ2-2	few	CASSFSGSLRAGELFF	NA
TRBD1	TRBV11-2	15	TRBJ1-2	NA	CASSPTLDRAYGYTF	TGTGCCAGCAGCCCGACCTTGGACAGGGCCTATGGCTACACCTTC
TRBD1	TRBV10-3	14	TRBJ1-6	once	CAIKVGQGYSPLHF	TGTGCCATCAAGGTGGGACAGGGGTATTCACCCCTCCACTTT
NA	TRBV5-5	13	TRBJ2-7	NA	CASSYPGKDEQYF	TGTGCCAGCAGCTACCCGGGAAAGGACGAGCAGTACTTC
NA	TRBV11-3	15	TRBJ2-1	NA	CASSPPQGRHNEQFF	TGTGCCAGCAGCCCCCCCCAGGGGAGGCACAATGAGCAGTTCTTC
NA	TRBV9	13	TRBJ1-1	few	CASSGRLNTEAFF	TGTGCCAGCAGCGGAAGACTGAACACTGAAGCTTTCTTT
NA	TRBV27	14	TRBJ1-1	few	CASSLKGAEPEAFF	TGTGCCAGCAGTTTAAAGGGTGCCGAACCTGAAGCTTTCTTT
NA	TRBV4-1	15	TRBJ1-5	NA	CASSQGEQGNQPQHF	TGCGCCAGCAGCCAAGGGGAACAGGGCAATCAGCCCCAGCATTTT
NA	TRBV4-1	14	TRBJ2-7	NA	CASSQESAGREQYF	TGCGCCAGCAGCCAAGAGAGCGCAGGGCGCGAGCAGTACTTC
NA	TRBV7-9	12	TRBJ2-7	NA	CASSLIVGEQYF	TGTGCCAGCAGCTTAATCGTGGGCGAGCAGTACTTC
NA	TRBV7-2	13	TRBJ2-2	NA	CASSPTRSRELFF	TGTGCCAGCAGCCCGACAAGATCTAGGGAGCTGTTTTTT
NA	TRBV6-5	13	TRBJ2-1	NA	CASSDPVRNEQFF	TGTGCCAGCAGTGACCCCGTAAGGAATGAGCAGTTCTTC